The rows below give T cell receptor beta chains drawn from one sample of a study of blood T cell repertoires in COVID-19. Sequenced by immunoSEQ multiplex PCR; TCRdb stores in-frame clones only, minus some. This sample carries about 490,000 clones, 80% to 90% of them seen once, and the ten largest clones take approximately 2.9%. The source material was peripheral blood. These receptors all come from a human donor in a cohort sampled during active COVID-19. The CDR3 runs from the conserved cysteine through the conserved F or W. Each record gives: J gene, V gene, D gene, CDR3 protein. A D gene is named only where the DNA matches it firmly.

TRBJ1-3 | TRBV10-3 | - | CAISTLAGSGNTIYF
TRBJ1-1 | TRBV5-1 | TRBD1 | CASSPRQGSNTEAFF
TRBJ1-2 | TRBV6-2/TRBV6-3 | - | CASSYISGGYTF
TRBJ1-2 | TRBV5-4 | TRBD1 | CASSLPGQYLNYGYTF
TRBJ2-1 | TRBV24-1 | TRBD2 | CATSEWGGAASYNEQFF
TRBJ2-1 | TRBV12-3/TRBV12-4 | TRBD2 | CASSSSGTREQFF
TRBJ2-5 | TRBV28 | TRBD1 | CASSSGGQETQYF
TRBJ2-3 | TRBV18 | TRBD2 | CASSAGGGDTQYF
TRBJ1-1 | TRBV6-5 | TRBD1 | CASRRDREAFF
TRBJ2-7 | TRBV2 | TRBD2 | CASNSLSGRGYEQYF
TRBJ1-2 | TRBV7-9 | - | CASSVDYNYGYTF
TRBJ2-1 | TRBV7-9 | - | CASSPTRGAGDLNEQFF
TRBJ1-4 | TRBV27 | - | CASSSLGEKLFF